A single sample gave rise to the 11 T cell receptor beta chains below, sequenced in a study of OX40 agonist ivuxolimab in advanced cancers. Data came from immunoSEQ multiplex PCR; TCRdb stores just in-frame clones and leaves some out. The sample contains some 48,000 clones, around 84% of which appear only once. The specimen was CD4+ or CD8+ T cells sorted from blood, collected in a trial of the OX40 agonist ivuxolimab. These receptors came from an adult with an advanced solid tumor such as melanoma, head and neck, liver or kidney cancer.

CDR3 in DNA: TGTGCCAGCAGCTTAATGGCGGCTAGTAACTATGGCTACACCTTC. Its protein product is CASSLMAASNYGYTF. The V and J genes are TRBV7-3 and TRBJ1-2; D gene ambiguous. There are 15 residues in the CDR3. V dropped 1 base and J dropped 1 base, with 10 bases sitting between them. Germline V gene lookup returns CDR1 SGHTA and CDR2 FQGTGA.

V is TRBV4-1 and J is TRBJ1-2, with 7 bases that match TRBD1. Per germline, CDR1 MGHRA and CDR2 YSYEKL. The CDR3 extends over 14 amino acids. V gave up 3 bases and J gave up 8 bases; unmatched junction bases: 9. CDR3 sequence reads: CASSHLPTGWGYTF. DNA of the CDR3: TGCGCCAGCAGCCACCTACCGACAGGGTGGGGCTACACCTTC.

The CDR3 region is CASRDGVGSSYEQYF. The CDR3 DNA reads as TGTGCCAGTAGGGACGGGGTAGGGAGCTCCTACGAGCAGTACTTC. This chain uses TRBV19 with TRBJ2-7, with TRBD2 as a possible D gene (5 bases). The germline V and J ends were trimmed by 6 bases and 0 bases, with 15 bases remaining between them. The germline CDR1 and CDR2 sequences are LNHDA and SQIVND (reference sequence). The CDR3 length is 15 residues.

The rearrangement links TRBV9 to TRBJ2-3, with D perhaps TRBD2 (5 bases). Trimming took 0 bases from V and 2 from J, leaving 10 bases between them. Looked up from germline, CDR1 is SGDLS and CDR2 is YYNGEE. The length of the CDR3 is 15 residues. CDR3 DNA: TGTGCCAGCAGCGTAGGGACTCTAGTCACAGATACGCAGTATTTT. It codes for CASSVGTLVTDTQYF.

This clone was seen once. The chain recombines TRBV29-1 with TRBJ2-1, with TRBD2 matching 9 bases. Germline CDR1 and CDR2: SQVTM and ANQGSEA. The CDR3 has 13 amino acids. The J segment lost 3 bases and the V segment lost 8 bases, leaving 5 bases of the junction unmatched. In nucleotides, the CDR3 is TGCAGCCTCCGGACTAGCGACTACAATGAGCAGTTCTTC. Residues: CSLRTSDYNEQFF.

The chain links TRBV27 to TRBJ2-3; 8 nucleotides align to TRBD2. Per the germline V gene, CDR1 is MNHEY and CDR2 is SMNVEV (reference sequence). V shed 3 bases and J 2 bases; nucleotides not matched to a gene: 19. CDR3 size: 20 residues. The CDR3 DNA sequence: TGTGCCAGCAGTTTTTTCTCCCCCCCGGGGAGCGGGAGAGACACAGATACGCAGTATTTT. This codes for CASSFFSPPGSGRDTDTQYF.

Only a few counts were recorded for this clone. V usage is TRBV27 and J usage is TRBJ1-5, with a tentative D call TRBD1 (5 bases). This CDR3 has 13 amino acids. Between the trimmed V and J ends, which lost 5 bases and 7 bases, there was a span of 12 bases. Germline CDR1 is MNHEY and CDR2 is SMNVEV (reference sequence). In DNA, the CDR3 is TGTGCCAGCAGTCCTGACAGTAGACAGCCCCAGCATTTT. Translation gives CASSPDSRQPQHF.

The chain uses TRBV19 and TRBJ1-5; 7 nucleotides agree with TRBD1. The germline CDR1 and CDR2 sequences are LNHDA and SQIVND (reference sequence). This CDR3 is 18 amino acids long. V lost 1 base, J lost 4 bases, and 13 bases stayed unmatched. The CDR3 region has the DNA TGTGCCAGTAGTATAGTGTGGTTGGGGGACAGCTCAAATCAGCCCCAGCATTTT. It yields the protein CASSIVWLGDSSNQPQHF.

The chain's CDR3 is CAWSVGLAGGLASYEQYF. The DNA for the CDR3 is TGTGCCTGGAGTGTAGGTCTAGCGGGAGGTTTGGCATCCTACGAGCAGTACTTC. The chain has TRBV30 and TRBJ2-7, with 11 bases lining up with TRBD2. The CDR3 sequence is 18 residues long. Germline V gene sequence: CDR1 GTSNPN, CDR2 SVGIG (reference sequence). The V gene end was trimmed by 0 bases and the J gene end by 1 base; junction bases not matched to a gene: 11.

The CDR3 region is CASSQDLGVQSYGYTF. The CDR3, as DNA: TGCGCCAGCAGCCAAGATCTGGGTGTTCAGAGCTATGGCTACACCTTC. V usage is TRBV4-3 and J usage is TRBJ1-2; D call uncertain. The germline V gene has CDR1 LGHNA and CDR2 YSLEER. Trimming shortened V by 0 bases and J by 4 bases, and 15 bases separated the two germline ends. The CDR3 is 16 amino acids.

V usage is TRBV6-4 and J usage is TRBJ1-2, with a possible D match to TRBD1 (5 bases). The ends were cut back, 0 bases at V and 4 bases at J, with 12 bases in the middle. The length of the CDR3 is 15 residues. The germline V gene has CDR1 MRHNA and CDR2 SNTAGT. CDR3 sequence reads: CASSDSGIGAYGYTF. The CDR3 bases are TGTGCCAGCAGTGACTCAGGAATAGGGGCCTATGGCTACACCTTC.